A single sample is the source of the 27 T cell receptor beta chains below, sequenced in a study of blood T cell repertoires in COVID-19. Only in-frame clones appear in the TCRdb table, and some are missing; sequencing was by immunoSEQ multiplex PCR. The sample yields tens of thousands of clones, about 92% seen once. The sequencing input was peripheral blood. Source of these receptors: a man between 60 and 75 years old with acute or convalescent COVID-19.

The rearrangement uses TRBV6-5 and TRBJ1-1; possibly TRBD1 for D (6 bases). The germline V gene encodes CDR1 MNHEY and CDR2 SVGAGI. The V and J ends lost 5 bases and 0 bases respectively, with 10 bases between them. The CDR3 extends over 14 amino acids. CDR3 sequence (DNA): TGTGCCAGCAGTAGGGACAACATGAACACTGAAGCTTTCTTT. Encoded protein: CASSRDNMNTEAFF.

The chain uses TRBV3-1 (or the pseudogene TRBV3-2) and TRBJ2-7; TRBD2 might be the D (5 bases). The V gene's germline CDR1 is LGHDT and CDR2 YNNKEL (reference sequence). This CDR3 is 15 amino acids long. Trimming left V 1 base short and J 2 bases short, with 12 bases between. The CDR3 DNA reads as TGTGCCAGCAGCCAAGTCCTGGACGGGACCTACGAGCAGTACTTC. Translating gives CASSQVLDGTYEQYF.

Only one count was recorded for this clone. The J gene is TRBJ2-1, the V gene TRBV9; tentative D call: TRBD2 (7 bases). Germline lookup yields CDR1 SGDLS and CDR2 YYNGEE. The CDR3 totals 15 residues. Trimming shortened V by 0 bases and J by 7 bases, and 14 bases separated the two germline ends. The CDR3 reads CASSVVGGRLNEQFF. As DNA, the CDR3 is TGTGCCAGCAGCGTAGTGGGGGGGCGCTTAAATGAGCAGTTCTTC.

The genes are TRBV5-6 and TRBJ1-6, with a possible D match to TRBD1 (5 bases). The CDR3 totals 16 residues. CDR1 is SGHDT and CDR2 is YYEEEE in the germline V gene. With 4 bases removed from V and 3 bases from J, the gap between germline ends came to 14 bases. The CDR3 reads CASSPPGGIYNSPLHF. The CDR3 nucleotides are TGTGCCAGCAGCCCACCTGGGGGGATCTATAATTCACCCCTCCACTTT. Full variable domain (missing parts from reference TRBV5-6 and TRBJ1-6): DAGVTQSPTHLIKTRGQQVTLRCSPKSGHDTVSWYQQALGQGPQFIFQYYEEEERQRGNFPDRFSGHQFPNYSSELNVNALLLGDSALYLCASSPPGGIYNSPLHFGNGTRLTVT.

The chain joins TRBV10-3 to TRBJ1-1; D remains ambiguous. The length of the CDR3 is 14 residues. CDR1 and CDR2 from the germline V gene are ENHRY and SYGVKD. The V end was cut by 1 base, the J end by 10 bases, with 16 bases between. The chain's CDR3 is CAISELTRVAGAFF. The CDR3 DNA reads as TGTGCCATCAGTGAGTTGACGCGAGTTGCGGGAGCTTTCTTT.

For this clone: The germline gene is not matched at one end of the junction; a read error may be the cause. V gene TRBV6-5 combines with J gene TRBJ1-6, with TRBD1 identical over 10 bases. The length of the CDR3 is 15 residues. Per the germline V gene, CDR1 is MNHEY and CDR2 is SVGAGI. For the CDR3, the DNA is TGTGCCAGCAGTATAGATTGGACAGGGGGATCACCCCCCCACTTT. This codes for CASSIDWTGGSPPHF.

The chain carries TRBV24-1 and TRBJ1-1; 7 bases are a match to TRBD1. The CDR3 contains 14 residues. Germline V lookup: CDR1 KGHDR, CDR2 SFDVKD. Trimming took 9 bases from V and 1 from J; bases not matched to a gene: 7. Here the CDR3 DNA reads TGTGCCACCCGGCGGGACAGCTCGAACACTGAAGCTTTCTTT. It yields the protein CATRRDSSNTEAFF.

The rearrangement uses TRBV5-1 and TRBJ2-3; D is ambiguous. The CDR3 totals 12 residues. The V gene's germline CDR1 is SGHRS and CDR2 YFSETQ. V gave up 1 base and J gave up 2 bases, with 2 bases separating them. This chain's CDR3 is CASSLYTDTQYF. CDR3 nucleotides: TGCGCCAGCAGCTTGTACACAGATACGCAGTATTTT.

The V call is TRBV18, the J call TRBJ1-1; the D is unclear. Germline V gene data show CDR1 as KGHSH and CDR2 as LQKENI. V gave up 5 bases and J gave up 2 bases, with 15 bases separating them. The CDR3 spans 15 residues. The chain's CDR3 is CASSSSEGLNTEAFF. The CDR3 DNA reads TGTGCCAGCTCAAGTAGTGAGGGCCTAAACACTGAAGCTTTCTTT.

The J gene is TRBJ2-1, the V gene TRBV5-8; D is unclear. The CDR3 has 15 residues. V shed 4 bases and J shed 3 bases, with 14 bases lying between them. CDR1 is SGHTS, CDR2 YDEGEE, per germline. In DNA form, the CDR3 reads TGTGCCAGCAGCCAGGTCACCTGGTACTACAATGAGCAGTTCTTC. Its translation is CASSQVTWYYNEQFF.

V is TRBV14 and J is TRBJ1-2, with 9 positions matching TRBD1. The CDR3 has 17 residues. CDR1 and CDR2 from the germline V gene are SGHDN and FVKESK. With 5 bases clipped from V and 1 base from J, the junction kept 11 bases outside the gene matches. Written as DNA, the CDR3 is TGTGCCAGCAGCGAAACAGGGGGCAACCATCTTAACTATGGCTACACCTTC. Translation: CASSETGGNHLNYGYTF.

CDR3 in amino acids: CASSESEFEKLFF. The DNA for the CDR3 is TGTGCCAGCAGTGAATCGGAGTTCGAAAAACTGTTTTTT. This rearrangement joins TRBV6-1 to TRBJ1-4; D call uncertain. CDR3 length equals 13 residues. Germline CDR1 and CDR2: MNHNS and SASEGT. Trimming left V 2 bases short and J 8 bases short, with 9 bases between.

The chain employs TRBV29-1 and TRBJ2-5, with D possibly matching TRBD1 (6 bases). The V end was cut by 6 bases, the J end by 12 bases, with 17 bases between. Germline V gene lookup returns CDR1 SQVTM and CDR2 ANQGSEA. The length of the CDR3 is 11 residues. The CDR3 reads CSVPLGAAKYF. CDR3 sequence (DNA): TGCAGCGTCCCTTTGGGGGCGGCCAAGTACTTC. Filled out from reference TRBV29-1 and TRBJ2-5, the complete variable domain reads SAVISQKPSRDICQRGTSLTIQCQVDSQVTMMFWYRQQPGQSLTLIATANQGSEATYESGFVIDKFPISRPNLTFSTLTVSNMSPEDSSIYLCSVPLGAAKYFGPGTRLLVL.

This clone came up once. The chain employs TRBV3-1 (or the pseudogene TRBV3-2) and TRBJ2-1, with 9 bases identical to TRBD2. The germline CDR1 and CDR2 sequences are LGHDT and YNNKEL (reference sequence). This CDR3 spans 15 amino acids. V lost 0 bases and J lost 7; bases outside the gene matches: 4. For the CDR3, the DNA is TGTGCCAGCAGCCAAGATCGCCTAGCGGGAAATGAGCAGTTCTTC. Amino acids: CASSQDRLAGNEQFF.

V usage is TRBV4-2 and J usage is TRBJ1-6, with D hard to call. Trimming stripped 1 base from V and 0 bases from J, with 13 bases between. Germline lookup yields CDR1 LGHNA and CDR2 YNFKEQ. The CDR3 runs 18 residues. The DNA for the CDR3 is TGTGCCAGCAGCCAAGCAGAGGGTTATAGCTCCTATAATTCACCCCTCCACTTT. Translating gives CASSQAEGYSSYNSPLHF.

The gene calls are TRBV6-5 and TRBJ1-2, with a tentative D call TRBD1 (6 bases). The CDR3 spans 13 residues. The V gene's germline CDR1 is MNHEY and CDR2 SVGAGI. V gave up 7 bases and J gave up 4 bases, with 13 bases separating them. CDR3 amino acids: CASTPRGGYGYTF. CDR3 nucleotides: TGTGCCAGCACTCCCAGGGGCGGCTATGGCTACACCTTC.

This clone occurred a few times. The rearrangement links TRBV9 to TRBJ2-1, with TRBD2 matching over 13 bases. Trimming cost V 1 base and J 6 bases; bases outside gene matches: 10. Per germline, CDR1 SGDLS and CDR2 YYNGEE. The CDR3 is 18 amino acids. The CDR3 sequence is CASSVRLAGGAVSNEQFF. CDR3 nucleotide sequence: TGTGCCAGCAGCGTAAGACTAGCGGGGGGAGCGGTTAGCAATGAGCAGTTCTTC.

The rearrangement uses TRBV29-1 and TRBJ1-2; no reliable D call. Between the trimmed V and J ends, which lost 7 bases and 4 bases, there was a span of 13 bases. Germline values: CDR1 SQVTM, CDR2 ANQGSEA. The CDR3 extends over 12 amino acids. The CDR3 protein is CSAADSLYGYTF. The CDR3 DNA is TGCAGCGCAGCCGATAGTCTCTATGGCTACACCTTC.

The J gene is TRBJ2-1, the V gene TRBV19, with 8 bases fitting TRBD1. This CDR3 contains 15 residues. Losses at the gene ends were 3 bases for V and 7 bases for J; bases not matched to a gene: 8. The germline gives CDR1 LNHDA, CDR2 SQIVND (reference sequence). DNA of the CDR3: TGTGCCAGTAGTATCGACAGGGGTATATATAATGAGCAGTTCTTC. Residues: CASSIDRGIYNEQFF.

This chain connects TRBV6-5 to TRBJ1-5; possibly TRBD1 for D (6 bases). CDR3 length equals 15 residues. Germline V gene lookup returns CDR1 MNHEY and CDR2 SVGAGI. V dropped 1 base and J dropped 3 bases, with 10 bases sitting between them. CDR3: CASSYYAGDNQPQHF. In nucleotides, the CDR3 is TGTGCCAGCAGTTACTATGCAGGGGACAATCAGCCCCAGCATTTT.

The chain uses TRBV11-2 and TRBJ1-2; 9 bases are shared with TRBD1. The V segment lost 1 base and the J segment 0 bases; nucleotides outside the gene matches: 12. Germline CDR1 is SGHAT and CDR2 is FQNNGV. This CDR3 spans 19 amino acids. The DNA of the CDR3 is TGTGCCAGCAGCTTAGCCCTGGGGGGACAGGGCTATTCTAACTATGGCTACACCTTC. The encoded protein is CASSLALGGQGYSNYGYTF.

CDR3 sequence (DNA): TGTGCCAGCAGTCCTAGACTAGCGGCGAACACCGGGGAGCTGTTTTTT. It specifies CASSPRLAANTGELFF. The chain joins TRBV2 to TRBJ2-2; 9 bases are a match to TRBD2. Trimming took 5 bases from V and 0 from J; bases not matched to a gene: 4. This CDR3 comprises 16 residues. The V gene's germline CDR1 is SNHLY and CDR2 FYNNEI.

This clone was seen a single time. DNA for the CDR3: TGCGCCAGCAGCCAAGATCATACTGGGGGGAATCAGCCCCAGCATTTT. It encodes CASSQDHTGGNQPQHF. This rearrangement joins TRBV4-1 to TRBJ1-5; D is possibly TRBD1 (5 bases). V dropped 0 bases and J dropped 4 bases, with 13 bases sitting between them. The CDR3 runs to 16 residues. Germline V CDR1 and CDR2: MGHRA, YSYEKL.

The chain links TRBV29-1 to TRBJ1-1; a possible D gene is TRBD1 (5 bases). This CDR3 contains 13 residues. Trimming stripped 4 bases from V and 0 bases from J, with 9 bases between. Germline V gene sequence: CDR1 SQVTM, CDR2 ANQGSEA. The CDR3 region has the DNA TGCAGCGTTGTCGACAGTGTGAACACTGAAGCTTTCTTT. Protein: CSVVDSVNTEAFF.

This CDR3 reads CASSYGTGVMNTEAFF. For the CDR3, the DNA is TGTGCCAGCAGTTACGGGACAGGGGTCATGAACACTGAAGCTTTCTTT. The chain employs TRBV6-6 and TRBJ1-1; 10 positions agree with TRBD1. Losses at the gene ends were 2 bases for V and 0 bases for J; bases not matched to a gene: 3. CDR1 is MNHNY and CDR2 is SVGAGI in the germline V gene (reference sequence). CDR3 length: 16 residues.

The V call is TRBV5-1, the J call TRBJ1-2; D is undetermined. The germline V and J ends were trimmed by 0 bases and 4 bases, with 7 bases remaining between them. CDR3 length equals 13 residues. The V gene's germline CDR1 is SGHRS and CDR2 YFSETQ. The CDR3, as DNA: TGCGCCAGCAGCTTGGAGGCAGGCTATGGCTACACCTTC. The encoded protein is CASSLEAGYGYTF.

V usage is TRBV5-6 and J usage is TRBJ2-1; 7 bases match TRBD2. V trimming: 4 bases; J trimming: 6 bases; junction bases outside the gene matches: 10. The CDR3 spans 15 residues. Germline loops: CDR1 SGHDT, CDR2 YYEEEE. CDR3 nucleotide sequence: TGTGCCAGCAGCCCCCGGGGAGGGTACAGCAATGAGCAGTTCTTC. Its translation: CASSPRGGYSNEQFF.